This TCR beta chain was identified in a study of cytomegalovirus exposure and HLA in healthy donors. About the research overall: Later, an analysis reported that the 100 to 150 validation repertoires had used the same platform as the approximately 660 first-cohort repertoires.

Details on this clone: The antigen is undetermined.

Study-level points and caveats: It was found in a later analysis that first-cohort TCR clusters tended to co-occur in the 130 or so validation repertoires. The study found most TCR sequences rare, yet found some public TCRs in many donors.

Among the roughly 120 subjects of the validation cohort, separate from the approximately 700-subject first cohort, were the donors. The data were produced by immunoSEQ multiplex PCR, yet TCRdb's version contains in-frame clones alone and is incomplete. The sample records 60,000 to 90,000 clones, around 94% being singletons. CDR3 length equals 14 residues. Looked up from germline, CDR1 is SGDLS and CDR2 is YYNGEE. Deletions cut 4 bases from V and 6 bases from J, with 15 bases between. The source material was PBMCs. V is TRBV9 and J is TRBJ2-3, with D unresolved. This sequence was found in a woman younger than 35 in good health and CMV-seronegative. The CDR3 region is CASSPRSPGDTQYF. CDR3 bases: TGTGCCAGCAGCCCGCGCAGTCCCGGGGATACGCAGTATTTT.